One sample yielded the 32 T cell receptor beta chains listed below, sequenced in a study of radiation and T cells in renal cell carcinoma. Time point defined: baseline pretreatment blood. Indicated treatment: 15 Gy SBRT to primary tumor, nephrectomy 4 weeks later. The data were produced by immunoSEQ multiplex PCR, yet TCRdb's version contains in-frame clones alone and is incomplete. This table has about 140,000 clones, around four fifths appearing once. Material: blood, obtained from a patient whose treatment included radiotherapy and nephrectomy. Source of these receptors: a woman aged 50 to 60 with renal cell carcinoma.

The V call is TRBV9, the J call TRBJ1-4; possible D gene TRBD1, 5 bases. The germline V gene has CDR1 SGDLS and CDR2 YYNGEE. The CDR3 has 15 residues. The germline V and J ends were trimmed by 7 bases and 5 bases, with 18 bases remaining between them. CDR3 coding DNA: TGTGCCAGCTCGGGGGGAGCTTCCCTCAATGAAAAACTGTTTTTT. Its protein is CASSGGASLNEKLFF.

This rearrangement joins TRBV7-8 to TRBJ1-4; TRBD1 aligns across 9 bases. Germline lookup yields CDR1 SGHVS and CDR2 FQNEAQ. The CDR3 contains 15 residues. V lost 5 bases to trimming and J lost 8 bases; unmatched junction nucleotides: 9. CDR3 loop: CASSATGGSGEKLFF. CDR3 DNA sequence: TGTGCCAGCAGCGCCACAGGGGGCTCGGGGGAAAAACTGTTTTTT.

The V gene is TRBV10-1, the J gene TRBJ1-3; no clear D gene. With 4 bases removed from V and 0 bases from J, the gap between germline ends came to 13 bases. The CDR3 consists of 16 residues. CDR1 WNHNN and CDR2 SYGVQD come from the germline V gene (reference sequence). The CDR3 reads CASSASAARSGNTIYF. In nucleotides, the CDR3 is TGCGCCAGCAGTGCTTCGGCAGCCCGCTCTGGAAACACCATATATTTT.

The chain couples TRBV5-4 to TRBJ2-5; 10 bases line up with TRBD2. The CDR3 consists of 15 residues. CDR1 and CDR2 from the germline V gene are SGHNT and YYREEE (reference sequence). After removal of 2 bases from V and 4 bases from J, the junction contained 5 bases not matched to a gene. As DNA, the CDR3 is TGTGCCAGCAGCTTCCCAGCGGGAGGGTTAGAGACCCAGTACTTC. This sequence encodes CASSFPAGGLETQYF.

This chain uses TRBV6-4 with TRBJ2-1, with 9 positions matching TRBD2. Germline-derived CDR1 and CDR2 are MRHNA and SNTAGT. The CDR3 runs to 15 residues. V shed 4 bases and J 5 bases; nucleotides not matched to a gene: 6. The CDR3 here is CASSVETSGNNEQFF. CDR3 DNA: TGTGCCAGCAGTGTAGAGACTAGCGGCAACAATGAGCAGTTCTTC.

The chain has TRBV7-9 and TRBJ1-3; no definite D call. This CDR3 is 12 amino acids long. Trimming pared 1 base from V and 9 bases from J, leaving 7 bases between. Germline V gives CDR1 SEHNR, CDR2 FQNEAQ (reference sequence). CDR3 nucleotide sequence: TGTGCCAGCAGCTTAGATGTTAGCACCATATATTTT. Its protein is CASSLDVSTIYF.

The chain combines TRBV9 with TRBJ2-3, with TRBD2 matching over 15 bases. Germline V lookup: CDR1 SGDLS, CDR2 YYNGEE. The CDR3 is made up of 17 amino acids. The ends lost 4 bases at V and 3 bases at J; junction bases unmatched: 6. CDR3 nucleotides: TGTGCCAGCAGCTGGACTAGCGGGAGGGCAGGTACAGATACGCAGTATTTT. The encoded protein is CASSWTSGRAGTDTQYF. The entire variable domain, with the rest obtained from reference TRBV9 and TRBJ2-3, is as follows: DSGVTQTPKHLITATGQRVTLRCSPRSGDLSVYWYQQSLDQGLQFLIQYYNGEERAKGNILERFSAQQFPDLHSELNLSSLELGDSALYFCASSWTSGRAGTDTQYFGPGTRLTVL.

The chain joins TRBV11-2 to TRBJ2-7, with no clear D. V lost 3 bases and J lost 5, with 5 bases in between. In germline, CDR1 is SGHAT, CDR2 FQNNGV. The CDR3 totals 11 residues. The CDR3, as DNA: TGTGCCAGCAGCTTTTATAACGAGCAGTACTTC. As protein: CASSFYNEQYF.

This clone has a single count. This rearrangement joins TRBV6-5 to TRBJ1-5; D uncertain. The CDR3 totals 13 residues. The germline V gene encodes CDR1 MNHEY and CDR2 SVGAGI. The ends were cut back, 4 bases at V and 4 bases at J, with 8 bases in the middle. The CDR3 loop reads CASSSQLNQPQHF. As DNA, the CDR3 is TGTGCCAGCAGTTCACAGTTAAATCAGCCCCAGCATTTT.

The chain combines TRBV6-5 with TRBJ2-7, with 12 bases fitting TRBD1. J was trimmed by 12 bases and V by 7 bases; bases with no gene match: 13. This CDR3 contains 14 residues. From germline, CDR1 is MNHEY and CDR2 SVGAGI. CDR3 DNA: TGTGCCAGCACCCCATATGGGGGACAGGGGGCCTCGTACTTC. It yields the protein CASTPYGGQGASYF.

The J gene is TRBJ1-3, the V gene TRBV7-2; TRBD1 matches 8 bases. The CDR3 has 15 residues. Germline-derived CDR1 and CDR2 are SGHTA and FQGNSA. Trimming at V came to 4 bases and at J to 0 bases, leaving 2 bases not matched to a gene. CDR3 loop: CASSSDRASGNTIYF. The CDR3 DNA reads as TGTGCCAGCAGCTCGGACAGGGCCTCTGGAAACACCATATATTTT.

V and J are TRBV9 and TRBJ2-3; 8 bases are shared with TRBD2. CDR3 length equals 14 residues. Germline CDR1 reads SGDLS; CDR2 reads YYNGEE. The trim removed 0 bases at V and 5 bases at J, leaving 2 bases unmatched. In nucleotides, the CDR3 is TGTGCCAGCAGCGTAGAAGCGGGAGAAGATACGCAGTATTTT. This encodes CASSVEAGEDTQYF.

The chain is built from TRBV2 and TRBJ2-7, with D perhaps matching TRBD2 (6 bases). Trimming left V 7 bases short and J 5 bases short, with 18 bases between. CDR1 is SNHLY and CDR2 is FYNNEI in the germline V gene. The CDR3 has 14 amino acids. CDR3 coding DNA: TGTGCCAGCACCCTGCCCGAGACTAGTAACGAGCAGTACTTC. Amino acid sequence: CASTLPETSNEQYF.

The rearrangement links TRBV7-2 to TRBJ1-3; possible D gene TRBD1, 5 bases. Looked up from germline, CDR1 is SGHTA and CDR2 is FQGNSA. Trimming shortened V by 7 bases and J by 0 bases, and 10 bases separated the two germline ends. The CDR3 has 14 amino acids. CDR3 in amino acids: CASTDIASGNTIYF. The DNA of the CDR3 is TGTGCCAGCACGGACATCGCCTCTGGAAACACCATATATTTT.

The V gene is TRBV6-5, the J gene TRBJ2-1; D is ambiguous. Looked up from germline, CDR1 is MNHEY and CDR2 is SVGAGI. Trimming took 6 bases from V and 8 from J, leaving 8 bases between them. There are 11 residues in the CDR3. DNA of the CDR3: TGTGCCAGCAGCCCCTTGGATGAGCAGTTCTTC. Residues: CASSPLDEQFF.

The rearrangement joins TRBV6-6 to TRBJ1-4; 8 nucleotides line up with TRBD1. The CDR3 runs 16 residues. Germline CDR1 is MNHNY and CDR2 is SVGAGI (reference sequence). V dropped 4 bases and J dropped 4; count of bases not matched to a gene: 8. CDR3 in DNA: TGTGCCAGCAGTTCGGCTACAGGGGGATATAATGAAAAACTGTTTTTT. Translating it yields CASSSATGGYNEKLFF.

The rearrangement links TRBV2 to TRBJ2-2; D is unresolved. CDR3 length: 14 amino acids. In germline, CDR1 is SNHLY, CDR2 FYNNEI. The V end lost 9 bases, the J end lost 3 bases, and 14 bases lay between the germline ends. The CDR3 coding sequence is TGTGCCAGGAGCTATGAAAGATACACCGGGGAGCTGTTTTTT. Its protein is CARSYERYTGELFF.

The V call is TRBV6-1, the J call TRBJ1-2; unclear D gene. Germline V CDR1 and CDR2: MNHNS, SASEGT. The ends were cut back, 4 bases at V and 6 bases at J, with 24 bases in the middle. The CDR3 contains 17 residues. CDR3 in amino acids: CASSGLGYNSPFDGYTF. DNA for the CDR3: TGTGCCAGCAGTGGTTTAGGGTACAATTCCCCCTTTGATGGCTACACCTTC.

The chain employs TRBV7-6 and TRBJ2-3; D unclear. The CDR3 loop spans 13 amino acids. Germline loops: CDR1 SGHVS, CDR2 FNYEAQ. Trimming left V 3 bases short and J 2 bases short, with 6 bases between. The CDR3 DNA follows: TGTGCCAGCAGCTTCTCGCCCACAGATACGCAGTATTTT. Translating gives CASSFSPTDTQYF.

The V and J genes are TRBV11-3 and TRBJ2-3; D call uncertain. Germline V lookup: CDR1 SGHNT, CDR2 YENEEA. The CDR3 extends over 15 amino acids. Trimming pared 3 bases from V and 0 bases from J, leaving 10 bases between. The CDR3 DNA reads TGTGCCAGCAGCTTGGACGGTACTAGCACAGATACGCAGTATTTT. Translating gives CASSLDGTSTDTQYF.

The chain combines TRBV5-6 with TRBJ2-7, with unresolved D. The germline CDR1 and CDR2 sequences are SGHDT and YYEEEE. The length of the CDR3 is 11 residues. The V and J ends lost 1 base and 5 bases respectively, with 4 bases between them. CDR3 protein: CASSLYNEQYF. CDR3 nucleotide sequence: TGTGCCAGCAGCTTGTACAACGAGCAGTACTTC.

The chain joins TRBV6-5 to TRBJ2-7; the match to TRBD2 covers 8 bases. Germline V gives CDR1 MNHEY, CDR2 SVGAGI. V was clipped by 4 bases and J by 6 bases; unmatched bases: 8. The CDR3 runs 14 residues. The CDR3 sequence is CASSSSGSSSEQYF. In DNA, the CDR3 is TGTGCCAGCAGTTCCAGCGGGAGTTCTAGCGAGCAGTACTTC.

This clone was counted a few times. The chain employs TRBV18 and TRBJ2-5; D is unresolved. V gave up 1 base and J gave up 4 bases, with 4 bases separating them. CDR3 length: 12 amino acids. Germline V gene lookup returns CDR1 KGHSH and CDR2 LQKENI. The CDR3, as DNA: TGTGCCAGCTCACCACAGTCAGAGACCCAGTACTTC. Encoded protein: CASSPQSETQYF.

Only one count was recorded for this clone. V is TRBV5-6 and J is TRBJ2-3; TRBD1 might be the D (5 bases). Germline loops: CDR1 SGHDT, CDR2 YYEEEE. V dropped 1 base and J dropped 3 bases, with 15 bases sitting between them. The CDR3 sequence is 16 residues long. The CDR3 nucleotides read TGTGCCAGCAGCTTGACTCAGGGCTTGAGGACAGATACGCAGTATTTT. It specifies CASSLTQGLRTDTQYF. Supplemented by reference TRBV5-6 and TRBJ2-3, the full variable domain reads DAGVTQSPTHLIKTRGQQVTLRCSPKSGHDTVSWYQQALGQGPQFIFQYYEEEERQRGNFPDRFSGHQFPNYSSELNVNALLLGDSALYLCASSLTQGLRTDTQYFGPGTRLTVL.

The rearrangement links TRBV29-1 to TRBJ2-7; perhaps TRBD2 as D (5 bases). V was cut by 2 bases and J by 4 bases, with 9 bases left in between. CDR1 is SQVTM and CDR2 is ANQGSEA in the germline V gene. This CDR3 is 12 amino acids long. This CDR3 is CSVEMSGYEQYF. Here the CDR3 DNA reads TGCAGCGTTGAAATGTCGGGGTACGAGCAGTACTTC.

The V gene is TRBV4-3, the J gene TRBJ2-1; 7 bases are shared with TRBD2. Trimming removed 0 bases from V and 3 bases from J; junction bases left unmatched: 5. In germline, CDR1 is LGHNA, CDR2 YSLEER. CDR3 size: 16 residues. CDR3 sequence reads: CASSQEPSGYYNEQFF. The CDR3 DNA reads as TGCGCCAGCAGCCAAGAGCCTAGCGGATACTACAATGAGCAGTTCTTC.

The chain links TRBV6-5 to TRBJ2-5, with a tentative D call TRBD1 (5 bases). The J call may be faulty, since TRBJ2-7 better matches the DNA end. The germline CDR1 and CDR2 sequences are MNHEY and SVGAGI. The CDR3 is 13 residues long. CDR3 nucleotide sequence: TGTGCCAGCAGTTCAGGGCAACGCTACGAGCAGTACTTC. It is translated as CASSSGQRYEQYF.

V gene TRBV15 combines with J gene TRBJ1-5, with unresolved D. Trimming took 0 bases from V and 9 from J, leaving 9 bases between them. The CDR3 is 13 residues long. Germline lookup yields CDR1 LNHNV and CDR2 YYDKDF (reference sequence). The CDR3 spells CATSRDGEWPQHF. CDR3 DNA: TGTGCCACCAGCAGAGACGGGGAGTGGCCCCAGCATTTT.

J is TRBJ2-1 and V is TRBV5-6; TRBD1 might be the D (7 bases). V was clipped by 4 bases and J by 6 bases, with 20 bases between them. The CDR3 length is 16 residues. Germline CDR1 reads SGHDT; CDR2 reads YYEEEE. CDR3 residues: CASSPYFDREVNEQFF. The CDR3 DNA sequence: TGTGCCAGCAGCCCATACTTTGACAGGGAGGTCAATGAGCAGTTCTTC.

This clone was seen ten or more times. The chain is built from TRBV5-6 and TRBJ2-5; D call uncertain. Trimming shortened V by 0 bases and J by 5 bases, and 11 bases separated the two germline ends. The CDR3 is made up of 14 amino acids. Per germline, CDR1 SGHDT and CDR2 YYEEEE. The CDR3 is CASSLAGHRETQYF. As DNA, the CDR3 is TGTGCCAGCAGCTTGGCCGGGCACCGGGAGACCCAGTACTTC.

CDR3 nucleotides: TGTGCCAGCAGTTACGACACTGAAGCTTTCTTT. Its translation: CASSYDTEAFF. The J gene is TRBJ1-1, the V gene TRBV6-5, with unresolved D. Germline V gives CDR1 MNHEY, CDR2 SVGAGI. The CDR3 is made up of 11 amino acids. The V gene lost 2 bases and the J gene lost 3 bases, with 1 base spanning the gap.

The chain is built from TRBV4-3 and TRBJ1-1; D not resolved. Trimming shortened V by 0 bases and J by 9 bases, and 11 bases separated the two germline ends. This CDR3 contains 13 residues. The V gene's germline CDR1 is LGHNA and CDR2 YSLEER. CDR3 coding DNA: TGCGCCAGCAGCCAAGATTGGGCCCCCCAAGCTTTCTTT. This translates into CASSQDWAPQAFF.